These 14 T cell receptor beta chains originate from one sample sequenced in a study of blood T cell repertoires in COVID-19. Using immunoSEQ multiplex PCR, the repertoire was profiled, and TCRdb retains in-frame clones only, with some absent. This table has approximately 230,000 clones, 70% to 90% appearing once. Sequenced material: PBMCs or T cells enriched from blood (not recorded which). The receptors come from a man aged 35 to 55 who had recovered from COVID-19.

In its sample, this clone was seen a few times. The chain is built from TRBV21-1 and TRBJ2-2; the table gives TRBD2 as D, unverified against the DNA. TRBV21-1 is noted as a pseudogene. The CDR3 sequence is 16 residues long. The CDR3 nucleotides are TGTGCCAGCAGCACCAGGACTAGCGAGGAATCCGGGGAGCTGTTTTTT. Translated, it gives CASSTRTSEESGELFF.

This clone was counted a single time. The rearrangement uses TRBV18 and TRBJ2-4; D unclear. The V and J ends lost 3 bases and 1 base respectively, with 10 bases between them. Germline V CDR1 and CDR2: KGHSH, LQKENI. CDR3 length: 15 amino acids. The CDR3 DNA follows: TGTGCCAGCTCACCGGCCGGGTCGGCCAAAAACATTCAGTACTTC. Amino acids: CASSPAGSAKNIQYF.

In the case of this clone: The same CDR3 arises from other DNA sequences in this sample as well. The V gene is TRBV6-1, the J gene TRBJ2-7, with D possibly being TRBD2 (6 bases). Germline assignment: CDR1 MNHNS and CDR2 SASEGT. The CDR3 is made up of 15 amino acids. The V end lost 2 bases, the J end lost 3 bases, and 14 bases lay between the germline ends. The CDR3 here is CASSEMGGSGYEQYF. Written as DNA, the CDR3 is TGTGCCAGCAGTGAAATGGGAGGTTCCGGCTACGAGCAGTACTTC.

V usage is TRBV19 and J usage is TRBJ1-1, with D perhaps TRBD1 (6 bases). Germline lookup yields CDR1 LNHDA and CDR2 SQIVND (reference sequence). CDR3 length: 13 residues. The ends were cut back, 7 bases at V and 4 bases at J, with 13 bases in the middle. Written as DNA, the CDR3 is TGTGCCAGTAAGAGTCAGGGGTTCACTGAAGCTTTCTTT. Residues: CASKSQGFTEAFF.

This clone was seen only once. Written as DNA, the CDR3 is TGTGCCAGCAGTTACTCGAGGGCAGGTGGGGACTATGGCTACACCTTC. Protein sequence: CASSYSRAGGDYGYTF. The V gene is TRBV6-2 or TRBV6-3, the J gene TRBJ1-2; D is unresolved. The V end was cut by 0 bases, the J end by 3 bases, with 14 bases between. Germline-derived CDR1 and CDR2 are MNHEY and SVGEGT. This CDR3 has 16 residues.

This clone was seen a single time. The chain is built from TRBV7-9 and TRBJ2-7; TRBD1 matches 12 bases. CDR1 SEHNR and CDR2 FQNEAQ come from the germline V gene (reference sequence). The CDR3 is 16 amino acids. Germline trimming cut 5 bases from V and 3 bases from J; bases unmatched to any gene: 8. DNA for the CDR3: TGTGCCAGCAGCCCCGGGACAGGGGGCAATCGCTACGAGCAGTACTTC. Translating it yields CASSPGTGGNRYEQYF.

The chain links TRBV9 to TRBJ1-3, with 8 bases that match TRBD1. V lost 0 bases to trimming and J lost 0 bases; unmatched junction nucleotides: 2. CDR1 and CDR2 from the germline V gene are SGDLS and YYNGEE. The CDR3 is made up of 16 amino acids. CDR3 region: CASSVETGDSGNTIYF. The CDR3 DNA reads TGTGCCAGCAGCGTAGAGACAGGGGACTCTGGAAACACCATATATTTT. The full variable domain, in which reference TRBV9 and TRBJ1-3 provide the parts outside the CDR3, is DSGVTQTPKHLITATGQRVTLRCSPRSGDLSVYWYQQSLDQGLQFLIQYYNGEERAKGNILERFSAQQFPDLHSELNLSSLELGDSALYFCASSVETGDSGNTIYFGEGSWLTVV.

DNA of the CDR3: TGTGCCAGCACCAGGGCCTGGTCCTACAATGAGCAGTTCTTC. Residues: CASTRAWSYNEQFF. This rearrangement joins TRBV28 to TRBJ2-1; a weak D match, TRBD1 (5 bases). V was trimmed by 7 bases and J by 1 base, leaving 11 bases between them. CDR3 length: 14 residues. CDR1 and CDR2 (germline): MDHEN, SYDVKM. Drawing the rest from reference TRBV28 and TRBJ2-1, the complete variable domain is DVKVTQSSRYLVKRTGEKVFLECVQDMDHENMFWYRQDPGLGLRLIYFSYDVKMKEKGDIPEGYSVSREKKERFSLILESASTNQTSMYLCASTRAWSYNEQFFGPGTRLTVL.

The V and J genes are TRBV7-8 and TRBJ2-4; 8 bases are a match to TRBD1. CDR3 length equals 16 residues. Germline V gives CDR1 SGHVS, CDR2 FQNEAQ. The V segment lost 2 bases and the J segment 6 bases; nucleotides outside the gene matches: 9. CDR3 in DNA: TGTGCCAGCAGCTTATTTGGAACAGGGGGACCAAACATTCAGTACTTC. Translated, it gives CASSLFGTGGPNIQYF.

This chain links TRBV7-2 with TRBJ1-2; possibly TRBD1 for D (5 bases). The CDR3 runs to 16 residues. Germline CDR1 and CDR2: SGHTA and FQGNSA. Between the trimmed V and J ends, which lost 5 bases and 4 bases, there was a span of 20 bases. The CDR3 DNA reads as TGTGCCAGCAGCCTAGGCCCCCCAGGGCGCGTCTATGGCTACACCTTC. Translated, it gives CASSLGPPGRVYGYTF.

V usage is TRBV12-3 or TRBV12-4 and J usage is TRBJ1-1; D gene unclear. The V gene lost 3 bases and the J gene lost 4 bases, with 6 bases spanning the gap. CDR3 length equals 12 residues. The CDR3, as DNA: TGTGCCAGCAGTTTCGGTGGCACTGAAGCTTTCTTT. Encoded protein: CASSFGGTEAFF.

A few counts support this clone. The gene calls are TRBV6-5 and TRBJ1-1; the match to TRBD1 covers 9 bases. Trimming took 5 bases from V and 4 from J; bases not matched to a gene: 8. The CDR3 consists of 15 residues. From germline, CDR1 is MNHEY and CDR2 SVGAGI. The CDR3 protein is CASSPGTGWATEAFF. The CDR3 DNA sequence: TGTGCCAGCAGTCCCGGGACAGGGTGGGCCACTGAAGCTTTCTTT.

The chain combines TRBV10-3 with TRBJ1-5; 8 bases align to TRBD1. J gave up 2 bases and V 4 bases, and 4 bases lay outside the gene matches. Germline values: CDR1 ENHRY, CDR2 SYGVKD. CDR3 length equals 15 residues. Here the CDR3 DNA reads TGTGCCATCAGTGCAACAGGGGGTGGCAATCAGCCCCAGCATTTT. It specifies CAISATGGGNQPQHF.

V gene TRBV7-2 combines with J gene TRBJ2-7; no firm D call. V lost 6 bases and J lost 0, with 12 bases in between. Germline CDR1 and CDR2: SGHTA and FQGNSA. The length of the CDR3 is 14 residues. This CDR3 is CASSSLFSSYEQYF. CDR3 in DNA: TGTGCCAGCAGTTCCCTATTTAGCTCCTACGAGCAGTACTTC.